This T cell receptor beta chain was profiled in a study of T cell responses to AZD1222 COVID-19 vaccine (dated by TCRdb to the early 2020s). In the study overall: AZD1222 recipients with second doses at about 4 weeks or about 12 weeks were pooled, because spike-specific TCR depth and breadth did not differ between schedules. TCR sequencing covered over 230 trial participants: 200 to 220 given two doses of AZD1222 and 26 given two doses of MenACWY control vaccine. Trial participants were enrolled by age into 18-55, 56-69 and 70-plus year subgroups, with approximately 160, 26 and 62 TCR-sequenced participants respectively. The paper's findings and limits, for the study overall: Because no day 14 peak-response samples were available, the repertoires could be characterized only after the peak T cell response. After two AZD1222 doses, spike-specific TCR breadth and depth were significantly higher than at day 0 and than in MenACWY recipients. The vaccine-associated CD4 TCRs covered the entire spike protein, and the dominant responses fell in regions 160-218 and 743-854. Conclusions about previously exposed vaccinees are limited because only six or seven AZD1222 recipients were SARS-CoV-2 seropositive at baseline. Participants were mostly white British, with more females than males. The authors suggested clonal diversity may have been underestimated. In the small 56-69-year group, the increase in depth fell short of significance, most likely because of low power. Epitopes outside the regions mutated in the B.1.351 and B.1.1.7 variants were reportedly recognized by nearly half of the unique spike-specific TCRs.

To note about this clone: Its antigen specificity is not known. Base qualities are not provided; no much larger clone lies one nucleotide away.

The CDR3 regions of human TCRbeta chains were analyzed by immunosequencing. The paper's processing steps were these. TCRs in the repertoires were compared against a reference library of SARS-CoV-2-specific TCRs that had been generated with the MIRA antigen-specificity platform. Breadth meant the fraction of unique TCRs that were SARS-CoV-2-associated, whereas depth meant the fraction of total T cells that were SARS-CoV-2-associated. Using the MIRA data, every spike-specific TCR was mapped to the spike region that the TCR reacted to and assigned to either a CD4 or a CD8 class. Log10-transformed breadth and depth values were compared by one-way ANOVA with Sidak's multiple comparisons tests. Not all clones reach the TCRdb copy of this immuneACCESS table, which keeps in-frame sequences only. Checked studies attribute under half of the gap to unresolved V genes and leave the rest unexplained. V and J calls and clone size are copied from that table; D and trimming were computed from the DNA. A total of roughly 150,000 clones appear in this sample, roughly nine tenths of them only once. The ten largest clones add up to less than 4.5% of the sample.

The meaning of the sample's time point label: baseline before first vaccination. The vaccinee samples were drawn from two UK trials, COV001 and COV002, one of which was a single-blind randomized controlled phase 2/3 trial testing AZD1222 (ChAdOx1 nCoV-19) in healthy adults. For TCRbeta chain sequencing, PBMC samples were collected from trial participants at day 0 and at day 28 after the second dose. V was cut back by 6 bases and J by 8 bases, leaving a gap of 11 bases between them. The CDR3 holds 13 amino acids from the cysteine to the phenylalanine. The sequence is cut down to CDR3 DNA, 39 bases in frame from base 1. CDR1 MNHEY and CDR2 SVGAGI are derived from the germline V gene.

This chain joins TRBV6-5 to TRBJ1-6; no D segment can be confidently identified. This TCR was recovered from an adult in good health. The sequencing here drew on peripheral blood, taken on day 0 of AZD1222 vaccination. The bases read TGTGCCAGCAGCTCCGTAAGGGATTCACCCCTCCACTTT. This codes for CASSSVRDSPLHF.